Following are 4 T cell receptor beta chains from one sample sequenced in a study of monozygotic twins with inflammatory bowel disease. Reanalyzing the 5' RACE reads, TCRdb keeps one entry per CDR3 protein, without DNA. In all, the sample yields approximately 300,000 distinct CDR3 sequences. Sequenced input: blood. Receptors originate from a human donor with ulcerative colitis or Crohn's disease, or a healthy co-twin of an affected twin (not recorded which).

The gene calls are TRBV10-3 and TRBJ2-7; as DNA is missing, the TRBD1 call by TCRdb cannot be tested. The CDR3 loop spans 18 amino acids. Per the germline V gene, CDR1 is ENHRY and CDR2 is SYGVKD. The CDR3 protein is CAISDVRIGTGSPYEQYF.

This sequence joins TRBV11-2 and TRBJ2-1. This CDR3 has 13 residues. Per the germline V gene, CDR1 is SGHAT and CDR2 is FQNNGV. CDR3 amino acids: CASVTRSYNEQFF.

V is TRBV5-1 and J is TRBJ1-6; TCRdb's D gene call, TRBD1, goes unchecked for lack of DNA. Germline CDR1 reads SGHRS; CDR2 reads YFSETQ. The CDR3 sequence is 15 residues long. The chain's CDR3 is CASSLTDRGDSPLHF.

The gene calls are TRBV20-1 and TRBJ1-5; TCRdb's D call of TRBD1 is untestable without DNA. The CDR3 is 14 residues long. Germline CDR1 DFQATT, CDR2 SNEGSKA (reference sequence). CDR3 amino acids: CSARDPRGRQPQHF.